This T cell receptor (beta chain) derives from a study of graft-versus-host responses after intestinal transplantation. Study summary: Multivisceral, liver-intestinal, or isolated intestinal grafts were transplanted into recipients. Tacrolimus plus steroids were given to all recipients for approximately 3 years, preceded by anti-thymocyte globulin induction.

TCRdb keeps only in-frame clones here, not all; method: immunoSEQ multiplex PCR. Among more than 90,000 clones listed, about 93% were seen once. V lost 0 bases, J lost 2 bases, and 8 bases lay in between. The germline V gene has CDR1 GTSNPN and CDR2 SVGIG (reference sequence). CDR3 length: 13 residues. Study outcomes and limitations: Marrow from the recipient contained GvH clones, some of which had appeared first in ileum or blood. Allograft clonal ratios (graft-versus-host to host-versus-graft) were high in patients who had graft-donor T cell macrochimerism.

Comments on this clone: Its specificity is unknown.

Sequences were derived from unstimulated CD8+ T cells sorted from spleen or lymph node cells, sampled before intestinal transplant. The rearrangement links TRBV30 to TRBJ2-7; D gene ambiguous. This TCR derives from a human donor who received an intestinal transplant. This chain's CDR3 is CAWSVDRAYEQYF. CDR3 nucleotides: TGTGCCTGGAGTGTCGATCGGGCCTACGAGCAGTACTTC.